This section outlines one TCR beta chain sequence together with its context. Its antigen is undetermined. These data originate in a study of T-cell memory formation after mild COVID-19. Study information: There were largely donor-specific TCR clusters. Whole-study findings and limits: Nothing confirmed that second-wave clones peaking on day 37 were specific for SARS-CoV-2. In pre-infection memory, a portion of responding clones appeared, which suggested that cross-reactive memory joined. CM and EM subsets held most contracting CD4+ clones; EMRA held CD8+ ones.

TCRdb reprocessed the 5' RACE reads with MiXCR, giving one entry per CDR3 protein. Among about 350,000 distinct CDR3 sequences listed, approximately 15% were seen once. V trimming: 9 bases; J trimming: 2 bases; junction bases outside the gene matches: 5. CDR3 length: 13 residues. Germline V gene sequence: CDR1 LNHDA, CDR2 SQIVND (reference sequence). The TCR was taken from a man between 18 and 35 years old who had mild COVID-19 (a few samples of this study predate the infection). Cell type and time point are not known. The genes are TRBV19 and TRBJ1-2, with 8 bases fitting TRBD1. The sample was PBMCs or a T cell subset sorted from them (not recorded which). The CDR3 loop is CASRGQDNYGYTF. Here the CDR3 DNA reads TGTGCCAGCCGGGGACAGGACAACTATGGCTACACCTTC.